The T cell receptor (beta chain) described here comes from a study of blood T cell repertoires in COVID-19. Study details: Samples of COVID-19 (acute and convalescent) were obtained from the United States, Italy and Spain. T cells, B-cell-depleted T cells, or PBMCs provided the cDNA or gDNA that served as material.

Germline V CDR1 and CDR2: KGHDR, SFDVKD. The CDR3 sequence is 16 residues long. V was pared by 6 bases and J by 7 bases, with 10 bases of the junction left unmatched. Per the study methods: Amplification from reference gene primers served as the basis for estimated nucleated cell counts. The method was immunoSEQ multiplex PCR; TCRdb's version includes in-frame clones alone and lacks a portion of them. The V and J calls and clone size were taken over from that table, and D and trimming were inferred from the DNA. Of around 230,000 clones in the sample, roughly 90% were seen once. The sequence derives from a man aged 55 to 69 who had recovered from COVID-19. This chain uses TRBV24-1 with TRBJ2-1, with 11 bases aligning to TRBD1. The sequenced sample was peripheral blood. CDR3 nucleotide sequence: TGTGCCACCAGTCTAGGGGGACAGGGGGTTTTGAATGAGCAGTTCTTC. This sequence encodes CATSLGGQGVLNEQFF.